The 2 T cell receptor beta chains in this list originate from one sample, sequenced in a study of identical twins. TCRdb independently ran MiXCR on the 5' RACE reads; one entry per CDR3 protein. This repertoire shows 500,000 or so distinct CDR3 sequences, 14% found once; its top ten account for more than 0.8%. This sample was also put to use in a study of yellow fever vaccine responses in identical twins.

The sequencing sample was made of CD4+ T cells sorted from blood. The source is a woman in her late teens or twenties in good health.

The chain uses TRBV6-2 or TRBV6-3 and TRBJ2-7; D not resolved. Trimming took off 5 bases at V and 2 bases at J, with 7 bases between the two ends. This CDR3 has 12 amino acids. Germline CDR1 and CDR2: MNHEY and SVGEGT. The CDR3, as DNA: TGTGCCAGCAGTCCATTCCCCTACGAGCAGTACTTC. As protein: CASSPFPYEQYF.

Only a few counts were recorded for this clonotype. A read error may account for a junction end that differs from germline. The chain links TRBV7-7 to TRBJ2-1, with D possibly called TRBD1 or TRBD2 (6 bases each). CDR1 is SSHAT and CDR2 is FNYEAQ in the germline V gene (reference sequence). The CDR3 length is 15 residues. CDR3 sequence: CASSLARGARFEQFF. The DNA of the CDR3 is TGTGCTAGCAGCTTAGCGAGGGGGGCGAGGTTTGAGCAGTTCTTC.